This is a list of T cell receptor beta chains from one sample in a study of identical twins. TCRdb fed the 5' RACE reads into MiXCR, producing one record per CDR3 protein. The sample carries 350,000 or so distinct CDR3 sequences, roughly 9% recorded once. Sample: naive T cells sorted from blood. The receptors come from a woman between 50 and 59 years old in good health. Each CDR3 is given with its conserved first and last residue. A D gene is named only where the DNA matches it firmly. Rows may omit the clone size; those that give it use once, few, many or a size class.

D	size	V	J	length	CDR3	DNA
TRBD2	NA	TRBV5-1	TRBJ2-1	17	CASSLAKTSGRAGEQFF	TGCGCCAGCAGCTTGGCCAAAACTAGCGGGAGGGCCGGTGAGCAGTTCTTC
NA	NA	TRBV25-1	TRBJ2-3	18	CASSAPSPFNNLSNTQYF	TGTGCCAGCAGTGCTCCTTCACCATTCAACAACCTGTCAAATACGCAGTATTTT
TRBD2	few	TRBV5-1	TRBJ2-5	13	CASSPGTKGTQYF	TGCGCCAGCAGCCCCGGGACTAAGGGGACCCAGTACTTC
TRBD1	few	TRBV7-2	TRBJ2-1	16	CASSLTGTGTGNEQFF	TGTGCCAGCAGCCTAACCGGGACAGGGACTGGGAATGAGCAGTTCTTC
NA	NA	TRBV6-2/TRBV6-3	TRBJ2-2	16	CASTEHAGIGTGELFF	TGTGCCAGCACCGAACACGCTGGGATCGGAACCGGGGAGCTGTTTTTT
NA	NA	TRBV3-1	TRBJ1-2	16	CASSQERGEGPRGYTF	TGTGCCAGCAGCCAAGAGAGGGGTGAAGGCCCCAGGGGCTACACCTTC
TRBD1	few	TRBV5-5	TRBJ2-6	18	CASSASGQGISGANVLTF	TGTGCCAGCAGCGCGTCGGGACAGGGCATCTCTGGGGCCAACGTCCTGACTTTC
TRBD1	NA	TRBV6-6	TRBJ2-3	15	CASSRAGGAADTQYF	TGTGCCAGCAGTCGAGCAGGGGGCGCAGCAGATACGCAGTATTTT
NA	NA	TRBV4-1	TRBJ1-2	16	CASSTLPGGSNYGYTF	TGCGCCAGCAGTACTCTCCCCGGGGGGAGTAACTATGGCTACACCTTC
NA	few	TRBV19	TRBJ2-2	12	CASSMGVRELFF	TGTGCCAGTAGTATGGGGGTTCGGGAGCTGTTTTTT
NA	many	TRBV20-1	TRBJ1-2	12	CSAIWGANGYTF	TGCAGTGCCATCTGGGGGGCAAATGGCTACACCTTC
TRBD1	NA	TRBV5-1	TRBJ2-1	15	CASSLSVTGNNEQFF	TGCGCCAGCAGCCTGTCAGTGACAGGGAACAATGAGCAGTTCTTC
NA	many	TRBV18	TRBJ1-1	13	CASSPETGTEAFF	TGTGCCAGCTCACCGGAGACGGGTACTGAAGCTTTCTTT
NA	many	TRBV6-2/TRBV6-3	TRBJ1-1	14	CASSTWTGNTEAFF	TGTGCCAGCAGCACCTGGACGGGGAACACTGAAGCTTTCTTT
NA	NA	TRBV12-3/TRBV12-4	TRBJ2-1	11	CATLRNNEQFF	TGTGCCACCCTCCGTAACAATGAGCAGTTCTTC
NA	many	TRBV29-1	TRBJ2-1	10	CSAEVPEQFF	TGCAGCGCCGAGGTACCAGAGCAGTTCTTC
TRBD2	few	TRBV4-1	TRBJ2-3	16	CASSQDKLAGVDTQYF	TGCGCCAGCAGCCAAGATAAGCTAGCGGGAGTAGATACGCAGTATTTT
NA	few	TRBV24-1	TRBJ1-4	14	CATSAPGKDEKLFF	TGTGCCACCAGTGCCCCCGGGAAGGACGAAAAACTGTTTTTT
TRBD1	few	TRBV20-1	TRBJ1-1	16	CSASYRVDRTNTEAFF	TGCAGTGCTAGTTACCGGGTGGACAGGACGAACACTGAAGCTTTCTTT
TRBD2	few	TRBV20-1	TRBJ2-3	16	CSARRSSGESTDTQYF	TGCAGTGCTAGACGGTCTAGCGGAGAGAGCACAGATACGCAGTATTTT
NA	NA	TRBV10-3	TRBJ2-3	14	CAVKDVGGTDTQYF	TGTGCCGTCAAGGACGTGGGCGGTACAGATACGCAGTATTTT
NA	many	TRBV5-1	TRBJ2-3	13	CASSLGLADTQYF	TGTGCCAGCAGTTTAGGGCTGGCAGATACGCAGTATTTT
TRBD1	few	TRBV7-8	TRBJ1-1	13	CASSFRTGTEAFF	TGTGCCAGCAGCTTTAGGACAGGGACTGAAGCTTTCTTT
TRBD2	many	TRBV12-3/TRBV12-4	TRBJ2-4	15	CASSFLGLAANIQYF	TGTGCCAGCAGTTTCTTAGGACTAGCAGCAAACATTCAGTACTTC
NA	many	TRBV13	TRBJ1-2	16	CASSLGLRRGDGGYTF	TGTGCCAGCAGCTTAGGCCTAAGACGGGGGGACGGCGGCTACACCTTC
TRBD1	few	TRBV6-1	TRBJ1-5	15	CASSVDRGLGQPQHF	TGTGCCAGCAGTGTGGACAGGGGGCTGGGTCAGCCCCAGCATTTT
NA	NA	TRBV7-9	TRBJ2-1	13	CASSPPRYNEQFF	TGTGCCAGCAGCCCCCCCCGCTACAATGAGCAGTTCTTC
NA	many	TRBV29-1	TRBJ2-3	10	CSSRADTQYF	TGCAGCTCCCGTGCAGATACGCAGTATTTT
NA	many	TRBV14	TRBJ1-1	13	CASSRFRATEAFF	TGTGCCAGCAGCCGATTTAGGGCGACTGAAGCTTTCTTT
NA	few	TRBV6-6	TRBJ1-3	15	CASSYGVVIQDTIYF	TGTGCCAGCAGTTACGGGGTTGTAATCCAAGACACCATATATTTT
TRBD1	few	TRBV14	TRBJ2-1	16	CASSQVTQGAWNEQFF	TGTGCCAGCAGCCAAGTAACACAGGGGGCGTGGAATGAGCAGTTCTTC
NA	NA	TRBV7-2	TRBJ1-5	14	CASSLALISQPQHF	TGTGCCAGCAGCTTAGCGCTTATTAGTCAGCCCCAGCATTTT
TRBD2	many	TRBV20-1	TRBJ2-5	13	CSVVLAGEGTQYF	TGCAGTGTGGTACTAGCGGGAGAGGGCACCCAGTACTTC
NA	few	TRBV7-9	TRBJ1-5	12	CASSLMDQPQHF	TGTGCCAGCAGCTTAATGGATCAGCCCCAGCATTTT
NA	many	TRBV11-2	TRBJ2-1	16	CASSERWRAGYNEQFF	TGTGCCAGCAGCGAACGGTGGAGGGCCGGTTACAATGAGCAGTTCTTC
TRBD1	few	TRBV20-1	TRBJ2-5	14	CSASIRDSQETQYF	TGCAGTGCTTCTATCCGGGACAGCCAAGAGACCCAGTACTTC
NA	few	TRBV27	TRBJ1-1	13	CASRNPRGTEAFF	TGTGCCAGCAGAAACCCCCGAGGGACAGAAGCTTTCTTT